The present entry profiles one T cell receptor beta chain with its context. Antigen specificity is unknown. CDR3 length: 16 amino acids. The V gene's germline CDR1 is SGHVT and CDR2 SQSDAQ. V lost 8 bases and J lost 5, with 22 bases in between. Systemic immunosuppression or autoimmune disease history was grounds to exclude patients. Generated by immunoSEQ multiplex PCR, the TCRdb table keeps only in-frame clones and is missing some. The profile shows approximately 61,000 clones, 90% to 95% of them singletons. This sample is part of a study of OX40 agonist ivuxolimab in advanced cancers. The overall study: A male proportion of approximately 80% was recorded, with mean age around 64 years and range roughly 20 to 85. Having had anti-PD-1, anti-PD-L1 or anti-CTLA-4 therapy before was allowed, and around 44% had some.

Notes on the study in general: CD8+ T cells showed, on average, more clonal expansion than CD4+ cells.

This chain uses TRBV7-4 with TRBJ1-5; D is unresolved. The receptor's source is an adult with an advanced solid tumor such as melanoma, head and neck, liver or kidney cancer. The sample in question was CD4+ or CD8+ T cells sorted from blood, obtained in a trial of the OX40 agonist ivuxolimab. CDR3: CASFPSPGSRYQPQHF. As DNA, the CDR3 is TGTGCCAGCTTTCCTTCACCGGGTTCAAGGTATCAGCCCCAGCATTTT.